This T cell receptor beta chain emerged from a study of blood T cell repertoires in COVID-19. Study processing details: Reference gene primer amplification gave nucleated cell count estimates. Assay used: immunoSEQ multiplex PCR; TCRdb lists only in-frame clones, some missing. The DNA was the basis for D and trimming; V, J and clone size are from that table. The data show 150,000 or so clones, 70% to 90% seen once. The CDR3 is 13 residues long. Germline loops: CDR1 SQVTM, CDR2 ANQGSEA. Trimming at V came to 5 bases and at J to 4 bases, leaving 6 bases not matched to a gene. This clone has only one observation.

The specimen sequenced was peripheral blood. The gene calls are TRBV29-1 and TRBJ1-2; 8 bases fit TRBD1. The origin of this receptor is a man in his 60s who had recovered from COVID-19. CDR3 in DNA: TGCAGCGTTACCCGGGACAGGACCTATGGCTACACCTTC. Translating it yields CSVTRDRTYGYTF.